The T cell receptor beta chain under discussion was sequenced for a study of cytomegalovirus exposure and HLA in healthy donors. Study-wide findings and caveats: The study had only CMV serostatus as immune exposure information.

It was healthy bone marrow donors who served as donors. Vbeta (60) and Jbeta (13) primers were used in the PCR. TCRdb keeps only in-frame clones here, not all; method: immunoSEQ multiplex PCR. Found here are about 160,000 clones, 65% to 80% of them singletons; the top ten hold 2.1%. About this clone: Its antigen is undetermined.

This CDR3 comprises 16 residues. Losses at the gene ends were 3 bases for V and 6 bases for J; bases not matched to a gene: 10. CDR1 is KGHSH, CDR2 LQKENI, per germline. Sequencing used PBMCs. The sequence was obtained from a middle-aged man in good health and CMV-seronegative. The chain recombines TRBV18 with TRBJ1-4, with 7 bases matching TRBD1. This CDR3 reads CASSPKEQGIYEKLFF. The CDR3 coding sequence is TGTGCCAGCTCACCCAAGGAACAGGGGATCTATGAAAAACTGTTTTTT.